This section outlines one T cell receptor (beta chain) sequence together with its context. Antigen unknown. A second PCR, run for about 7 to 11 cycles, used a sample-barcoded 5' primer plus a J-beta primer mix. Each cDNA molecule was tagged by a template-switch adaptor that had 12 random nucleotides. TCRdb fed the 5' RACE reads into MiXCR, producing one record per CDR3 protein. The table includes 650,000 to 1,000,000 distinct CDR3 sequences, around 34% detected once. V gave up 0 bases and J gave up 3 bases; unmatched junction bases: 2. CDR1 is MGHRA and CDR2 is YSYEKL in the germline V gene. This CDR3 has 15 amino acids. The data are from a study of blood T cells in healthy people across ages. Study-wide points: A greater number of naive CD4+ cells and higher diversity distinguished long-lived donors from aged donors.

The sequence came from a young man in good health. The rearrangement joins TRBV4-1 to TRBJ2-3; 8 nucleotides line up with TRBD2. Source material: blood. CDR3 in amino acids: CASSQESGGTDTQYF. The CDR3 bases are TGCGCCAGCAGCCAAGAATCGGGAGGGACAGATACGCAGTATTTT.